This T cell receptor (beta chain) comes out of a study of T cell repertoires in cytomegalovirus infection. In this sample, this clonotype turned up a few times. The CDR3 spans 14 residues. V was trimmed by 7 bases and J by 1 base, leaving 13 bases between them. CDR1 is SNHLY, CDR2 FYNNEI, per germline. TCRdb reanalysed the reads using MiXCR and keeps one entry per CDR3 protein. The sample has some 400,000 distinct CDR3 sequences; approximately 30% are singletons. The sequencing input was PBMCs. V and J are TRBV2 and TRBJ1-1; TRBD1 might be the D (6 bases). The TCR originated in a human donor in good health (CMV status not recorded). Some clones in this sample may be carry-over from other donors' samples. The CDR3: CASKGTRTNTEAFF. The CDR3 DNA reads TGTGCCAGCAAGGGGACACGGACGAACACTGAAGCTTTCTTT.